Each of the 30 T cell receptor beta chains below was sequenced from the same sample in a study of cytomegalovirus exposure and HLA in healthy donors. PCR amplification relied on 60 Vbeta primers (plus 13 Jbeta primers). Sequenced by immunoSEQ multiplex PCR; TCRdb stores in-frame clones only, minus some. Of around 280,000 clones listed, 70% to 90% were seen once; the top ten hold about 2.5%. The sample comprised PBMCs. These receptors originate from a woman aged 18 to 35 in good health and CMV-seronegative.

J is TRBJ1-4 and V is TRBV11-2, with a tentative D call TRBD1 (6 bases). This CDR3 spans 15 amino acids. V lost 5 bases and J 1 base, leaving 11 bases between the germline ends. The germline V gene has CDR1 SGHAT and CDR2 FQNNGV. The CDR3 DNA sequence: TGTGCCAGCAGCGAGGGGGAGGGAACTAATGAAAAACTGTTTTTT. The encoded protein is CASSEGEGTNEKLFF.

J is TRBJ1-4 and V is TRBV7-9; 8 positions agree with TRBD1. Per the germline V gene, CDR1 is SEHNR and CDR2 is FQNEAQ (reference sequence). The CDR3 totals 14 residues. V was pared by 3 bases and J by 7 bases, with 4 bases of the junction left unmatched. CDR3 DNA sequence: TGTGCCAGCAGCTTGGATACAGGGGGTGAAAAACTGTTTTTT. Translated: CASSLDTGGEKLFF.

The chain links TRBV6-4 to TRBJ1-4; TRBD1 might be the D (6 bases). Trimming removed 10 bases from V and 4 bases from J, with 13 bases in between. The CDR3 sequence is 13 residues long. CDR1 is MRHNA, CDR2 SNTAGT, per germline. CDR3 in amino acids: CAIPGHLNEKLFF. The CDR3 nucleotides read TGTGCCATTCCGGGACACCTTAATGAAAAACTGTTTTTT.

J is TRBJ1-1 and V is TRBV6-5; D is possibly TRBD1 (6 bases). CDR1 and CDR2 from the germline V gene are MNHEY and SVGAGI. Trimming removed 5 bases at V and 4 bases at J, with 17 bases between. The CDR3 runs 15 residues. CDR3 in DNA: TGTGCCAGCAGTCTTATGAGGGGAGGGGGCACTGAAGCTTTCTTT. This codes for CASSLMRGGGTEAFF.

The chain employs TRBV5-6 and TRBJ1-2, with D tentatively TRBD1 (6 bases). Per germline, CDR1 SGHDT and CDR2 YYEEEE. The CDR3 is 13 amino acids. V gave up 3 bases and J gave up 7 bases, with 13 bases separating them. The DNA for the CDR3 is TGTGCCAGCAGCTACCAGGGGTCGAGTGGCTACACCTTC. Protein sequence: CASSYQGSSGYTF. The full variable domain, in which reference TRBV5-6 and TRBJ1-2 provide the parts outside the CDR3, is DAGVTQSPTHLIKTRGQQVTLRCSPKSGHDTVSWYQQALGQGPQFIFQYYEEEERQRGNFPDRFSGHQFPNYSSELNVNALLLGDSALYLCASSYQGSSGYTFGSGTRLTVV.

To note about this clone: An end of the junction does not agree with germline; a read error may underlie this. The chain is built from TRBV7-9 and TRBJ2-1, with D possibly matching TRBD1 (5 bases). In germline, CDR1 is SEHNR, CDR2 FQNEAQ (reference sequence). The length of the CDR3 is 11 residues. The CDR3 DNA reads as TGTTCCAGCAGCCCGACAGATGAGCAGTTCTTC. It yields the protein CSSSPTDEQFF.

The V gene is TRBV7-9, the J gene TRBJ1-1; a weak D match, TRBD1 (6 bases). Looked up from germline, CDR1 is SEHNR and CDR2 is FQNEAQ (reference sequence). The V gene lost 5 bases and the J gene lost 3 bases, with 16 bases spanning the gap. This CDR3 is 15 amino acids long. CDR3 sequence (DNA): TGTGCCAGCAGCCCAACAGGGCCGATCTACACTGAAGCTTTCTTT. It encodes CASSPTGPIYTEAFF.

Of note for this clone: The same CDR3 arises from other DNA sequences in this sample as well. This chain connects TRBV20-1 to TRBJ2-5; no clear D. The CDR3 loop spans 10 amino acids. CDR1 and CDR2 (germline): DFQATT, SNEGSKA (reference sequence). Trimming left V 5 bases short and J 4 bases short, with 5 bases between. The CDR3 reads CSARRETQYF. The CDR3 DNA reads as TGCAGTGCTCGGAGAGAGACCCAGTACTTC.

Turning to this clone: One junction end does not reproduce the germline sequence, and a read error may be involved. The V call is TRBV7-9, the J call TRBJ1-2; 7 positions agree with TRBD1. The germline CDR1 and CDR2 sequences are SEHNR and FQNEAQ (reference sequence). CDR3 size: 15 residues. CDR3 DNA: TGTTCCAGCAGCTTCGGACAGGTGGGGTCCTATGGCTACACCTTC. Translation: CSSSFGQVGSYGYTF.

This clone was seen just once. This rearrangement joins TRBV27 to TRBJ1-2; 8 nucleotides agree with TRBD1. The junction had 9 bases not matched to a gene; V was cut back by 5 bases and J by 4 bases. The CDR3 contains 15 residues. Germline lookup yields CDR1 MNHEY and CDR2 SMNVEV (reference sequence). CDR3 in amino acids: CASSPQDRGRYGYTF. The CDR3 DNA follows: TGTGCCAGCAGTCCCCAAGACAGGGGACGCTATGGCTACACCTTC.

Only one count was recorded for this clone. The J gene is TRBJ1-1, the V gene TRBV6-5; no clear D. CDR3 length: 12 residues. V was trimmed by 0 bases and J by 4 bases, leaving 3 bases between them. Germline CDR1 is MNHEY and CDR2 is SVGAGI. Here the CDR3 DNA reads TGTGCCAGCAGTTACTCGAGCACTGAAGCTTTCTTT. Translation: CASSYSSTEAFF.

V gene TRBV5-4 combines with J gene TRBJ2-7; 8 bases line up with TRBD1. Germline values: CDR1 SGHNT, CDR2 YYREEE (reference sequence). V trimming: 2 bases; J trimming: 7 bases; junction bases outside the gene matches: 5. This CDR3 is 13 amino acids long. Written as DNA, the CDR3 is TGTGCCAGCAGCTTCGGACAGGGTCGGGAGCAGTACTTC. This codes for CASSFGQGREQYF.

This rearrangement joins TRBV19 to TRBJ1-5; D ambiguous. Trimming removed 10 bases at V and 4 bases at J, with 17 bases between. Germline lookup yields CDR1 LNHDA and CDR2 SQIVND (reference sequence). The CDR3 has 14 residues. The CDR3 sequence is CAISLAGWNQPQHF. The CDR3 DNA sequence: TGTGCCATCTCTTTAGCTGGGTGGAATCAGCCCCAGCATTTT.

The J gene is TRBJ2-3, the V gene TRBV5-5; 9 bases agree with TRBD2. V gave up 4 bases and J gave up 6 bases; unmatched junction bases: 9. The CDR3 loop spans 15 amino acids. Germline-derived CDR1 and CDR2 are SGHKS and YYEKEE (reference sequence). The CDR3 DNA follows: TGTGCCAGCAGCGGCGTTGCGGGGGGGCCGGATACGCAGTATTTT. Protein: CASSGVAGGPDTQYF.

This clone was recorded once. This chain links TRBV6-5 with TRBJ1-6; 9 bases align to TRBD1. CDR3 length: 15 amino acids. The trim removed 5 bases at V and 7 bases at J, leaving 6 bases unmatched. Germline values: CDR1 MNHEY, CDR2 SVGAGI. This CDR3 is CASSGTGSWNSPLHF. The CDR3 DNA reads TGTGCCAGCAGTGGGACAGGGAGCTGGAATTCACCCCTCCACTTT.

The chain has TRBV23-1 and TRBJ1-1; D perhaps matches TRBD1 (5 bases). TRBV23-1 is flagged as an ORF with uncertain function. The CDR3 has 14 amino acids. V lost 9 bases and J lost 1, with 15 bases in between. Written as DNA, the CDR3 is TGCGCCAGTGGGGGGGACGGAAAGAACACTGAAGCTTTCTTT. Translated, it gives CASGGDGKNTEAFF.

The CDR3 sequence: CSADPMNTEAFF. The DNA for the CDR3 is TGCAGCGCCGATCCTATGAACACTGAAGCTTTCTTT. The gene calls are TRBV29-1 and TRBJ1-1; D is unresolved. Germline CDR1 is SQVTM and CDR2 is ANQGSEA. The V end lost 7 bases, the J end lost 0 bases, and 9 bases lay between the germline ends. The length of the CDR3 is 12 residues.

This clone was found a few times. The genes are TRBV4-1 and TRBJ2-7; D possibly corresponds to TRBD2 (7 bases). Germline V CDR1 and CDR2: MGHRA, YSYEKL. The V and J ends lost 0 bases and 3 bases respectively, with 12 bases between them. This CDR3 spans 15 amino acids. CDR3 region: CASSQEGGAHYEQYF. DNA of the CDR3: TGCGCCAGCAGCCAAGAGGGGGGGGCCCACTACGAGCAGTACTTC.

The CDR3: CASSFHGTGLAYEQYF. CDR3 nucleotide sequence: TGTGCCAGCAGCTTCCACGGAACAGGGCTAGCCTACGAGCAGTACTTC. This chain links TRBV5-5 with TRBJ2-7; TRBD1 is a possible D gene (6 bases). The CDR3 runs 16 residues. V gave up 2 bases and J gave up 2 bases, with 17 bases separating them. Germline assignment: CDR1 SGHKS and CDR2 YYEKEE (reference sequence).

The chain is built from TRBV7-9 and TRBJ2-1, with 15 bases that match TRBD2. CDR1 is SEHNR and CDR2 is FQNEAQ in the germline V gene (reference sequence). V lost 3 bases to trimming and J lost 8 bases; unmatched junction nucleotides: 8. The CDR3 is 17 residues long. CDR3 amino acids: CASSFGLAGGLLHEQFF. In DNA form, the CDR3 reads TGTGCCAGCAGCTTCGGACTAGCGGGGGGGCTATTGCATGAGCAGTTCTTC.

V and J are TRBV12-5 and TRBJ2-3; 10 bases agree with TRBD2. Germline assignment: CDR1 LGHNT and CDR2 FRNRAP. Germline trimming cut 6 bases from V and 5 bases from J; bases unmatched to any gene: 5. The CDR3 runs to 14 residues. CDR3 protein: CASGAGGPRDTQYF. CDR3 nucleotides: TGTGCTAGTGGAGCGGGGGGGCCTCGAGATACGCAGTATTTT. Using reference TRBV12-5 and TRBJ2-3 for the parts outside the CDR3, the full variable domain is DARVTQTPRHKVTEMGQEVTMRCQPILGHNTVFWYRQTMMQGLELLAYFRNRAPLDDSGMPKDRFSAEMPDATLATLKIQPSEPRDSAVYFCASGAGGPRDTQYFGPGTRLTVL.

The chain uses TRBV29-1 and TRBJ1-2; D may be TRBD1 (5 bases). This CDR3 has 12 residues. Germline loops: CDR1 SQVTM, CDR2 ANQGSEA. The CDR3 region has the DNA TGCATCGCAAGCGGGACCTACTATGGCTACACCTTC. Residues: CIASGTYYGYTF.

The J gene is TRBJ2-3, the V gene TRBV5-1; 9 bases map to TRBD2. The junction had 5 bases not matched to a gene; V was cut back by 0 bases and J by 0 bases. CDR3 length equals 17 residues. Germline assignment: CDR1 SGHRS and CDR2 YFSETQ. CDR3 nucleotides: TGCGCCAGCAGCTTGGCAGCGGGGGGTCTAAGCACAGATACGCAGTATTTT. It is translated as CASSLAAGGLSTDTQYF.

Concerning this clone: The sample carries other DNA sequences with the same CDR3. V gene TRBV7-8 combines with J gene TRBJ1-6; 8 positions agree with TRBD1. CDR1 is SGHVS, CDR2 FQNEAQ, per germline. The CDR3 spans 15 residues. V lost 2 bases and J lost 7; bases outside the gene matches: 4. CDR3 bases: TGTGCCAGCAGCTTACAGGGGGCAGGGAATTCACCCCTCCACTTT. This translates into CASSLQGAGNSPLHF.

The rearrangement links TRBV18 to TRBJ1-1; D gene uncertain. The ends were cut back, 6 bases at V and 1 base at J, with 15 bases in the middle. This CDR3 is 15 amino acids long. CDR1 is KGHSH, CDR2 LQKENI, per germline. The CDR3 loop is CASSQKFGRNTEAFF. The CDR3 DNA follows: TGTGCCAGCTCGCAAAAGTTCGGGAGGAACACTGAAGCTTTCTTT.

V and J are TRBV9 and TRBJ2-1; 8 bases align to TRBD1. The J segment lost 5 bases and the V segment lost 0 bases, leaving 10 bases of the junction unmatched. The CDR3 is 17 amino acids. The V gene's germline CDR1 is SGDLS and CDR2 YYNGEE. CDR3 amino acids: CASSVDPGQATHNEQFF. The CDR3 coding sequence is TGTGCCAGCAGCGTAGATCCGGGACAGGCGACCCACAATGAGCAGTTCTTC.

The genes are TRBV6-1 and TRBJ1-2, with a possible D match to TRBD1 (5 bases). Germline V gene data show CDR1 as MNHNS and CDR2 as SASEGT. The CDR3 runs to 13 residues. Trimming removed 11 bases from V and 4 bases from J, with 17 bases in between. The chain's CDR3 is CASNPSRGYGYTF. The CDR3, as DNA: TGTGCCTCCAATCCGTCTAGGGGCTATGGCTACACCTTC.

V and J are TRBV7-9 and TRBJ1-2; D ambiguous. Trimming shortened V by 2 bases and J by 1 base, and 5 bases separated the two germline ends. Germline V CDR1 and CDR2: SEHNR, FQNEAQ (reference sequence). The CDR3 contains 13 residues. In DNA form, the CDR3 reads TGTGCCAGCAGCTTACTTTTTAACTATGGCTACACCTTC. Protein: CASSLLFNYGYTF.

The CDR3 nucleotides read TGTGCCAGCAGCTCGGCGGGGGGGACTTGGAATGAGCAGTTCTTC. The encoded protein is CASSSAGGTWNEQFF. The gene calls are TRBV5-6 and TRBJ2-1; TRBD2 agrees at 9 bases. Germline CDR1 SGHDT, CDR2 YYEEEE. The CDR3 runs to 15 residues. Trimming cost V 3 bases and J 7 bases; bases outside gene matches: 8.

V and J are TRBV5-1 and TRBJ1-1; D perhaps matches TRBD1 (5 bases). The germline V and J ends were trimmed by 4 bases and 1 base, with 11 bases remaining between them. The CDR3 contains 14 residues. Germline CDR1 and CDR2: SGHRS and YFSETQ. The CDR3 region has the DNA TGCGCCAGCAGCGGCGGGACGCCGAACACTGAAGCTTTCTTT. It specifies CASSGGTPNTEAFF.